This T cell receptor (beta chain) was captured in a study of OX40 agonist ivuxolimab in advanced cancers. About the research overall: Patients received intravenous ivuxolimab every 2 weeks at 0.01 to 10 mg/kg.

As to this clone: Its antigen is unidentified.

This CDR3 is 14 amino acids long. Trimming cost V 4 bases and J 3 bases; bases outside gene matches: 4. CDR1 is SGHRS and CDR2 is YFSETQ in the germline V gene. TCRdb's table, derived via immunoSEQ multiplex PCR, lists solely in-frame clones and lacks some. The table records over 85,000 clones, about 80% of them present only once. Study results and limitations: Dose levels from 0.1 to 3.0 mg/kg saw CD4+ and CD8+ blood T cells expand clonally by week 6.

This TCR came from an adult with an advanced solid tumor such as melanoma, head and neck, liver or kidney cancer. The chain links TRBV5-1 to TRBJ2-5, with TRBD2 identical over 9 bases. This specimen was CD4+ or CD8+ T cells sorted from blood, taken in a trial of the OX40 agonist ivuxolimab. CDR3 sequence (DNA): TGCGCCAGCAGCGGCGGGAGGGCAGAAGAGACCCAGTACTTC. Protein sequence: CASSGGRAEETQYF.